The rows below give T cell receptor beta chains drawn from one sample of a study of cytomegalovirus exposure and HLA in healthy donors. TCRdb keeps only in-frame clones here, not all; method: immunoSEQ multiplex PCR. This sample yields some 150,000 clones, of which roughly four fifths are seen a single time; approximately 11% belongs to the top ten. The sequenced sample was PBMCs. Receptor source: a man aged 50-59 years in good health and CMV-seropositive. The CDR3 runs from the conserved cysteine through the conserved F or W. Fields, in order: D gene, V gene, clone size, J gene, CDR3 DNA, CDR3 protein. A D gene is named only where the DNA matches it firmly. Some rows mark clone size as missing; the rest say once, few, many or name a class of expanded clone.

-	TRBV28	-	TRBJ1-2	TGTGCCAGCAGTTTTTCGGGGAAGACTAACTATGGCTACACCTTC	CASSFSGKTNYGYTF
-	TRBV6-4	-	TRBJ2-1	TGTGCCAGCAGAGACCGGGGATACAATGAGCAGTTCTTC	CASRDRGYNEQFF
TRBD1	TRBV4-3	-	TRBJ1-2	TGCGCCAGCAGCCGAGAATGGGGACAGGACTATGGCTACACCTTC	CASSREWGQDYGYTF
-	TRBV7-9	-	TRBJ2-3	TGTGCCAGCAGCCCCCGGGGAGGAGATACGCAGTATTTT	CASSPRGGDTQYF
-	TRBV19	-	TRBJ1-2	TGTGCCAGTAGTACCCCCGACAGCTACTATGGCTACACCTTC	CASSTPDSYYGYTF
TRBD1	TRBV28	-	TRBJ2-3	TGTGCCAGCAGTTTATCCCACAGGGGGCTTGGAGATACGCAGTATTTT	CASSLSHRGLGDTQYF
-	TRBV28	-	TRBJ1-2	TGTGCCAGCAGTAACGGCGGAACTAACTATGGCTACACCTTC	CASSNGGTNYGYTF
TRBD2	TRBV7-9	-	TRBJ2-5	TGTGCCAGCAGCTTAGGGACTAGCGTCGCCCAAGAGACCCAGTACTTC	CASSLGTSVAQETQYF
-	TRBV7-3	-	TRBJ2-3	TGTGCCAGCAGCTTTGGGGAGGCAGATACGCAGTATTTT	CASSFGEADTQYF
-	TRBV6-1	-	TRBJ2-1	TGTGCCAGCAGTGAAGTGCCACAGGGGAGGAGGAATGAGCAGTTCTTC	CASSEVPQGRRNEQFF
TRBD1	TRBV30	few	TRBJ2-5	TGTGCCTGGAGTCCGACAGGGAGAGAGACCCAGTACTTC	CAWSPTGRETQYF
-	TRBV9	once	TRBJ2-3	TGTGCCAGCAGCTCCGTGGATACGCAGTATTTT	CASSSVDTQYF
TRBD2	TRBV5-6	-	TRBJ2-7	TGTGCCAGCAGCTTAAGTAGCGGGACCTCCTACGAGCAGTACTTC	CASSLSSGTSYEQYF
-	TRBV5-1	-	TRBJ1-1	TGCGCCAGCAGCCGAGCAGGGAACACTGAAGCTTTCTTT	CASSRAGNTEAFF
TRBD2	TRBV7-2	-	TRBJ2-7	TGCGCCAGCACTAGCGCCTACGAGCAGTACTTC	CASTSAYEQYF
-	TRBV19	-	TRBJ2-2	TGTGCCAGTAGTATAGTTGACAAATACACCGGGGAGCTGTTTTTT	CASSIVDKYTGELFF
TRBD2	TRBV7-7	once	TRBJ2-1	TGTGCTAGCAGCCCGCTGGTAGGGACTAGTGAGCAGTTCTTC	CASSPLVGTSEQFF
TRBD1	TRBV29-1	-	TRBJ2-5	TGCAGCGTTGACAGGGGGACAGGGGCCAGGGCCCAGTACTTC	CSVDRGTGARAQYF
-	TRBV19	-	TRBJ1-1	TGTGCCAGCCGCCTATTGACAGGGAACACTGAAGCTTTCTTT	CASRLLTGNTEAFF
-	TRBV6-5	-	TRBJ1-5	TGTGCCAGCAGCTCGGACAGTTATAGCAATCAGCCCCAGCATTTT	CASSSDSYSNQPQHF
TRBD1	TRBV6-4	-	TRBJ1-4	TGTGCCAGCAGTAAGAGACCGGGACAGTATAATGAAAAACTGTTTTTT	CASSKRPGQYNEKLFF
TRBD2	TRBV18	few	TRBJ2-7	TGTGCCAGCTCATCAACCCGGGGGGGGACCCAGGGTTACGAGCAGTACTTC	CASSSTRGGTQGYEQYF
-	TRBV7-9	few	TRBJ2-7	TGTGCCAGCAGCCGCGGGACAGTCTACGAGCAGTACTTC	CASSRGTVYEQYF
TRBD2	TRBV6-4	-	TRBJ2-1	TGTGCCAGCAGTGAACTAGCGGGGGGCCGGGACAATGAGCAGTTCTTC	CASSELAGGRDNEQFF
TRBD1	TRBV6-5	-	TRBJ1-2	TGTGCCAGCAGTTACTCCCGGGACAGGAATAATGACGGCTACACCTTC	CASSYSRDRNNDGYTF
-	TRBV13	-	TRBJ1-2	TGTGCCAGCAGCTCCCCCTCAGGTTATGGCTACACCTTC	CASSSPSGYGYTF
-	TRBV18	once	TRBJ1-2	TGTGCCAGCTCATCAGGTAATACCTATGGCTACACCTTC	CASSSGNTYGYTF
TRBD2	TRBV29-1	-	TRBJ2-3	TGCAGCGCAGGGGGGACTAGCGGGACGGATACGCAGTATTTT	CSAGGTSGTDTQYF
TRBD1	TRBV28	-	TRBJ2-7	TGTGCCAGCAGGCGAACGGGACAGACCTACGAGCAGTACTTC	CASRRTGQTYEQYF
-	TRBV11-2	-	TRBJ1-3	TGTGCCAGCAGGTCCGGACAGATAAGCTCTGGAAACACCATATATTTT	CASRSGQISSGNTIYF